The present entry profiles one T cell receptor (beta chain) with its context. This entry belongs to a study of blood T cell repertoires in COVID-19. Study overall: Both acute and convalescent COVID-19 samples were obtained from the United States, Italy and Spain. Nucleic acid was either cDNA or gDNA, and it came from T cells, B-cell-depleted T cells, or PBMCs.

The CDR3 runs to 15 residues. V was shortened by 4 bases and J by 3 bases, with 16 bases between the two germline ends. Germline CDR1 and CDR2: SEHNR and FQNEAQ (reference sequence). Repertoires were generated with immunoSEQ multiplex PCR, while TCRdb's copy carries only in-frame clones and drops some. The repertoire holds under 300,000 clones, with around 84% as singletons. V gene TRBV7-9 combines with J gene TRBJ2-7; D ambiguous. The clonotype was recovered from a human donor with COVID-19, enrolled during active disease. The donor label of this sample is uncertain. The material sequenced was peripheral blood. The CDR3 bases are TGTGCCAGCAGCTCTGGCCGGGTCCCGTACTACGAGCAGTACTTC. As protein: CASSSGRVPYYEQYF.